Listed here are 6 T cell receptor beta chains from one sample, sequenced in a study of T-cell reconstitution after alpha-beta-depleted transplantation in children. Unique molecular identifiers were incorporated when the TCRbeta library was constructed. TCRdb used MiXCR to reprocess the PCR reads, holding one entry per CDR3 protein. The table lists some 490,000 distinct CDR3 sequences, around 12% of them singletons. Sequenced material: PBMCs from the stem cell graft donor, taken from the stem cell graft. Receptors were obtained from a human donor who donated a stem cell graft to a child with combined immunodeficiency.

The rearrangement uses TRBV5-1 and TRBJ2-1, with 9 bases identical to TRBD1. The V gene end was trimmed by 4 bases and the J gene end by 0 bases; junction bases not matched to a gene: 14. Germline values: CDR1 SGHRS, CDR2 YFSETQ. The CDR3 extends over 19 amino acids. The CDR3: CASSPGDRVARLSYNEQFF. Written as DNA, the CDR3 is TGCGCCAGCAGCCCAGGGGACAGGGTTGCGAGACTCTCCTACAATGAGCAGTTCTTC.

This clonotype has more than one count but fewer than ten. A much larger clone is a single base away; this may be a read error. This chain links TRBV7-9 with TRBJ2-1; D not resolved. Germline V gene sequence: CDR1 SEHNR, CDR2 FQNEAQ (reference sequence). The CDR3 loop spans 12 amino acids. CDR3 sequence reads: CSSSLGNNEQFF. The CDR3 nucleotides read TGTTCCAGCAGCTTAGGGAACAATGAGCAGTTCTTC.

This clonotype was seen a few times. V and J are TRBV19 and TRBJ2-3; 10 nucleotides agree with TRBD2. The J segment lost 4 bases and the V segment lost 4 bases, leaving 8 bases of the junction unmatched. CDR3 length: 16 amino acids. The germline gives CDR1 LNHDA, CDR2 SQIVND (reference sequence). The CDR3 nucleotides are TGTGCCAGTAGTACACTAGCGGGAAAGGTGTCAGATACGCAGTATTTT. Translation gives CASSTLAGKVSDTQYF.

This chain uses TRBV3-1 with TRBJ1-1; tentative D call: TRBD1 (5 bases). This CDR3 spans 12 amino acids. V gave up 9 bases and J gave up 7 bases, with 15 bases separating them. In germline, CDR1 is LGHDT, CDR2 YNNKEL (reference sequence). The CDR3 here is CASTRGLGEAFF. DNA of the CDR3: TGTGCCAGTACGCGGGGACTAGGTGAAGCTTTCTTT.

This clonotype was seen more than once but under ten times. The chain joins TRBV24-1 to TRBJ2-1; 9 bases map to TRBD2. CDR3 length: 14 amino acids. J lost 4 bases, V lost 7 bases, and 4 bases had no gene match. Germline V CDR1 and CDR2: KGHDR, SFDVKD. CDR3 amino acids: CATRASGTYNEQFF. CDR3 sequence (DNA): TGTGCCACCAGGGCTAGCGGGACTTACAATGAGCAGTTCTTC.

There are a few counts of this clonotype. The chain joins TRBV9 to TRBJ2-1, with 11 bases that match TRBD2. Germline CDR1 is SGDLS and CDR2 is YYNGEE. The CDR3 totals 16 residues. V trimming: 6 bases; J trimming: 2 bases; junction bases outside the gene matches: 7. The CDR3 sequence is CASTPPGLAAYNEQFF. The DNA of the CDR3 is TGTGCCAGCACCCCCCCGGGACTAGCGGCCTACAATGAGCAGTTCTTC.